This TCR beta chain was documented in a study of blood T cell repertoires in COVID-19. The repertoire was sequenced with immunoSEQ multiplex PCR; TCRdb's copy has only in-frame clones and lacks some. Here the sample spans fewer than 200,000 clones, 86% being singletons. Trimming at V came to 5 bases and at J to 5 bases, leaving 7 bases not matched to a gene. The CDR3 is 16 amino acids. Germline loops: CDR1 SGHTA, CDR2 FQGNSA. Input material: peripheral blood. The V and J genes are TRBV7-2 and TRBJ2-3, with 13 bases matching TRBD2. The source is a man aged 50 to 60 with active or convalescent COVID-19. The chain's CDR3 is CASSRRTSGGGDTQYF. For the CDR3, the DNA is TGTGCCAGCAGCCGCCGGACTAGCGGGGGAGGAGATACGCAGTATTTT.